The present T cell receptor beta chain was sequenced within a study of PD-1 blockade in classical Hodgkin lymphoma. In the study overall: It was nivolumab at 3 mg/kg, given intravenously every 2 weeks, that patients received. Study-wide points: Complete responders showed a baseline diversity that resembled the diversity of newly diagnosed patients.

V gave up 2 bases and J gave up 2 bases; unmatched junction bases: 6. The CDR3 has 16 amino acids. Germline CDR1 is MDHEN and CDR2 is SYDVKM. A remark on this clone: Its antigen is unknown.

TCRdb's table, derived via immunoSEQ multiplex PCR, lists solely in-frame clones and lacks some. The table lists about 110,000 clones, 89% of them singletons, with 15% to 20% in the top ten. Every patient relapsed after autologous stem cell transplantation, and brentuximab vedotin exposure varied. Best responses were complete response, partial response or progressive disease. The chain combines TRBV28 with TRBJ2-1; TRBD2 matches at 7 bases. This clonotype originated in a human donor with classical Hodgkin lymphoma. This material consisted of peripheral blood mononuclear cells (PBMCs), taken before the second cycle of nivolumab. The CDR3 sequence: CASSLPPSGPYNEQFF. DNA of the CDR3: TGTGCCAGCAGTTTACCCCCTAGCGGACCCTACAATGAGCAGTTCTTC.